The source of this TCR beta chain is a study of molecular identifiers for immune sequencing clone quantification. The CDR3 runs to 14 residues. CDR1 MNHEY and CDR2 SMNVEV come from the germline V gene (reference sequence). TCRdb reanalysed the PCR reads using MiXCR and keeps one entry per CDR3 protein. The sample holds approximately 680,000 distinct CDR3 sequences, 25% seen once. Comment on this clonotype: A much larger clone sits a single nucleotide away, making a read error possible.

Sequenced: naive CD8+ T cells from blood, with Jurkat cell RNA spiked in. The subset denotes: FACS-sorted CD8+CD4-CCR7+CD45RA+ naive T cells. The clonotype was recovered from a human donor in good health. Some libraries in this study had Jurkat cell RNA spiked in. The V and J genes are TRBV27 and TRBJ2-1, with D perhaps matching TRBD1 (6 bases). CDR3 amino acids: CAGSPLTGVDEQFF. The CDR3 DNA sequence: TGTGCCGGCAGTCCCCTGACAGGCGTCGATGAGCAGTTCTTC.